This T cell receptor (beta chain) was retrieved from a study of chemoradiotherapy in HPV16-positive cancers. Study-level findings and limits: Candidate HPV-specific clones and E7-related TCR motifs grew in tumor during treatment. For HPV16-positive patients, expanding HPV-responsive T cells associated with longer recurrence-free survival. HPV-specific T cells were functionally defined from only a couple of HPV16-positive patients.

As regards this clone: Antigen unknown.

Assay: immunoSEQ multiplex PCR; the TCRdb copy retains only in-frame clones and omits some. The table lists about 68,000 clones, roughly 90% of them singletons. The CDR3 totals 16 residues. With 3 bases removed from V and 4 bases from J, the gap between germline ends came to 18 bases. Germline V gene sequence: CDR1 LNHDA, CDR2 SQIVND (reference sequence). This receptor was identified in a human donor with HPV-associated anogenital cancer. The sample consisted of blood, taken from a patient who underwent chemoradiotherapy. The V and J genes are TRBV19 and TRBJ1-2; D is ambiguous. CDR3 protein: CASSMATGRVGYGYTF. The CDR3 DNA follows: TGTGCCAGTAGTATGGCGACTGGACGGGTGGGCTATGGCTACACCTTC.